What follows are 21 T cell receptor beta chains derived from one specimen sequenced in a study of blood T cell repertoires in COVID-19. Sequencing was performed with immunoSEQ multiplex PCR; in TCRdb, only in-frame clones are kept and a portion is missing. The sample shows 280,000 or so clones, approximately 81% of them seen only once. Sample: PBMCs or T cells enriched from blood (not recorded which). Source of these receptors: a woman between 45 and 65 years old who had recovered from COVID-19.

The chain joins TRBV27 to TRBJ2-7, with D tentatively TRBD1 (5 bases). Germline values: CDR1 MNHEY, CDR2 SMNVEV (reference sequence). There are 14 residues in the CDR3. Trimming removed 2 bases from V and 5 bases from J, with 13 bases in between. In nucleotides, the CDR3 is TGTGCCAGCAGTTTAAGCAGGGTAGTCCACGAGCAGTACTTC. Protein: CASSLSRVVHEQYF.

V is TRBV5-6 and J is TRBJ1-5, with D uncertain. The CDR3 length is 12 residues. Germline CDR1 SGHDT, CDR2 YYEEEE. V was clipped by 3 bases and J by 9 bases, with 10 bases between them. The CDR3 sequence is CASSSPPGPQHF. The CDR3 nucleotides read TGTGCCAGCAGCTCGCCGCCCGGGCCCCAGCATTTT. The full variable domain, rest sourced from reference TRBV5-6 and TRBJ1-5, is DAGVTQSPTHLIKTRGQQVTLRCSPKSGHDTVSWYQQALGQGPQFIFQYYEEEERQRGNFPDRFSGHQFPNYSSELNVNALLLGDSALYLCASSSPPGPQHFGDGTRLSIL.

The chain uses TRBV28 and TRBJ1-2; perhaps TRBD1 as D (6 bases). The germline V gene has CDR1 MDHEN and CDR2 SYDVKM. This CDR3 is built from 16 residues. Deletions cut 3 bases from V and 3 bases from J, with 17 bases between. The CDR3 coding sequence is TGTGCCAGCAGTTTGGGGGCGGCAGTCTTAGACTATGGCTACACCTTC. The encoded protein is CASSLGAAVLDYGYTF.

The V call is TRBV5-8, the J call TRBJ2-5; 11 bases line up with TRBD1. Germline CDR1 reads SGHTS; CDR2 reads YDEGEE. J lost 4 bases, V lost 0 bases, and 5 bases had no gene match. This CDR3 region has 16 residues. CDR3 bases: TGTGCCAGCAGCTTGGGAGGACAGGGGGCTCGAGAGACCCAGTACTTC. This sequence encodes CASSLGGQGARETQYF.

This clone was counted once. This chain uses TRBV5-1 with TRBJ1-2, with D unresolved. CDR1 is SGHRS, CDR2 YFSETQ, per germline. The V end lost 3 bases, the J end lost 8 bases, and 26 bases lay between the germline ends. The CDR3 has 17 residues. This chain's CDR3 is CASSSLTGRTNYGGYTF. CDR3 nucleotides: TGCGCCAGCAGCTCCTTAACCGGGAGAACTAACTATGGAGGCTACACCTTC.

This clone was seen ten or more times. The chain joins TRBV5-1 to TRBJ1-2; 9 nucleotides line up with TRBD1. Trimming cost V 0 bases and J 7 bases; bases outside gene matches: 10. CDR1 is SGHRS, CDR2 YFSETQ, per germline. This CDR3 has 16 amino acids. The CDR3 DNA reads as TGCGCCAGCAGCTTGGGGTTCACAGGGGGCCAGAGTGGCTACACCTTC. It is translated as CASSLGFTGGQSGYTF.

The V gene is TRBV27, the J gene TRBJ1-6; 10 bases are a match to TRBD1. Germline V gene data show CDR1 as MNHEY and CDR2 as SMNVEV (reference sequence). Trimming took 5 bases from V and 7 from J; bases not matched to a gene: 11. This CDR3 region has 17 residues. The CDR3 DNA reads as TGTGCCAGCAGTCCCGTACCGGGACAGGGGATCAATTCACCCCTCCACTTT. Translated, it gives CASSPVPGQGINSPLHF.

The V and J genes are TRBV4-1 and TRBJ2-7; 7 bases agree with TRBD1. The CDR3 is 13 amino acids. Germline V gene data show CDR1 as MGHRA and CDR2 as YSYEKL. The junction had 2 bases not matched to a gene; V was cut back by 5 bases and J by 1 base. CDR3 DNA sequence: TGCGCCAGCAGCTACAGGGGATCCTACGAGCAGTACTTC. Translating gives CASSYRGSYEQYF.

This clone was seen a single time. The chain carries TRBV5-1 and TRBJ1-1, with D unresolved. The CDR3 is made up of 15 amino acids. CDR1 is SGHRS and CDR2 is YFSETQ in the germline V gene. The V end was cut by 4 bases, the J end by 2 bases, with 15 bases between. CDR3 sequence reads: CASSMDGVVNTEAFF. In DNA form, the CDR3 reads TGCGCCAGCAGCATGGACGGGGTGGTAAACACTGAAGCTTTCTTT. The full variable domain, in which reference TRBV5-1 and TRBJ1-1 provide the parts outside the CDR3, is KAGVTQTPRYLIKTRGQQVTLSCSPISGHRSVSWYQQTPGQGLQFLFEYFSETQRNKGNFPGRFSGRQFSNSRSEMNVSTLELGDSALYLCASSMDGVVNTEAFFGQGTRLTVV.

In this sample, this clone turned up once. This sequence joins TRBV30 and TRBJ2-1; D perhaps matches TRBD2 (6 bases). V shed 0 bases and J shed 9 bases, with 15 bases lying between them. The CDR3 sequence is 14 residues long. Germline V CDR1 and CDR2: GTSNPN, SVGIG (reference sequence). The CDR3 loop reads CAWSVLGGTFEQFF. DNA for the CDR3: TGTGCCTGGAGTGTATTGGGCGGGACCTTTGAGCAGTTCTTC.

CDR3 sequence (DNA): TGTGCCAGCAGATCTACAGGACTAGAAACAGATACGCAGTATTTT. It translates to CASRSTGLETDTQYF. The rearrangement joins TRBV6-5 to TRBJ2-3; 7 bases fit TRBD2. J gave up 3 bases and V 6 bases, and 9 bases lay outside the gene matches. The CDR3 consists of 15 residues. Germline-derived CDR1 and CDR2 are MNHEY and SVGAGI.

This rearrangement joins TRBV4-2 to TRBJ1-5; 7 bases match TRBD1. From germline, CDR1 is LGHNA and CDR2 YNFKEQ. With 1 base clipped from V and 3 bases from J, the junction kept 6 bases outside the gene matches. This CDR3 is built from 16 residues. Here the CDR3 DNA reads TGTGCCAGCAGCCAAGTTAGAACAGGGGACAATCAGCCCCAGCATTTT. Translated, it gives CASSQVRTGDNQPQHF.

With respect to this clone: One end of the junction is discordant with germline, which a read error may explain. The chain couples TRBV3-1 (or the pseudogene TRBV3-2) to TRBJ1-1; a weak D match, TRBD1 (6 bases). Per germline, CDR1 LGHDT and CDR2 YNNKEL (reference sequence). CDR3 size: 14 residues. The CDR3 reads CASSQQGLNTETFF. The CDR3 nucleotides are TGTGCCAGCAGCCAACAGGGGCTGAACACTGAAACTTTCTTT.

V usage is TRBV27 and J usage is TRBJ1-2, with D tentatively TRBD1 (6 bases). The V end lost 7 bases, the J end lost 0 bases, and 15 bases lay between the germline ends. Germline lookup yields CDR1 MNHEY and CDR2 SMNVEV (reference sequence). CDR3 size: 15 residues. The chain's CDR3 is CASTTRGGANYGYTF. The CDR3 nucleotides read TGTGCCAGCACCACAAGAGGGGGTGCTAACTATGGCTACACCTTC.

The chain carries TRBV3-1 (or the pseudogene TRBV3-2) and TRBJ2-7; 8 bases agree with TRBD1. CDR1 is LGHDT and CDR2 is YNNKEL in the germline V gene (reference sequence). CDR3 size: 14 residues. V dropped 4 bases and J dropped 6; count of bases not matched to a gene: 8. CDR3 region: CASSPNDRGGEQYF. The CDR3 bases are TGTGCCAGCAGCCCGAATGACAGGGGAGGCGAGCAGTACTTC.

This chain links TRBV27 with TRBJ1-6; D is unresolved. The germline CDR1 and CDR2 sequences are MNHEY and SMNVEV (reference sequence). Trimming took off 6 bases at V and 9 bases at J, with 18 bases between the two ends. This CDR3 is built from 15 residues. The CDR3: CASRPRGKGGSPLHF. The CDR3 nucleotides read TGTGCCAGCAGGCCTAGAGGGAAGGGTGGTTCACCCCTCCACTTT.

Here the CDR3 DNA reads TGTGCCAGCAGTTTAGGGCTTCCGGAAGCTTTCTTT. This encodes CASSLGLPEAFF. This sequence joins TRBV28 and TRBJ1-1; D gene unclear. V was cut by 2 bases and J by 8 bases, with 9 bases left in between. Germline lookup yields CDR1 MDHEN and CDR2 SYDVKM. The CDR3 loop spans 12 amino acids.

This clone has more than one count but fewer than ten. V and J are TRBV29-1 and TRBJ1-1, with D possibly matching TRBD1 (6 bases). Per germline, CDR1 SQVTM and CDR2 ANQGSEA. Trimming pared 4 bases from V and 5 bases from J, leaving 14 bases between. The CDR3 spans 13 residues. The CDR3 DNA reads TGCAGCGTTGCCCGGGAGGGGGATACTGAAGCTTTCTTT. Encoded protein: CSVAREGDTEAFF.

The gene calls are TRBV19 and TRBJ1-1; no definite D call. CDR3 size: 15 residues. V lost 5 bases to trimming and J lost 4 bases, with 17 bases between them. Germline assignment: CDR1 LNHDA and CDR2 SQIVND (reference sequence). CDR3 sequence: CASSPLREAGTEAFF. The CDR3 DNA reads TGTGCCAGTAGTCCCCTAAGGGAGGCGGGCACTGAAGCTTTCTTT.

The chain links TRBV5-6 to TRBJ2-7; 10 bases are shared with TRBD2. The CDR3 consists of 16 residues. From germline, CDR1 is SGHDT and CDR2 YYEEEE. V lost 1 base and J lost 5; bases outside the gene matches: 9. In DNA, the CDR3 is TGTGCCAGCAGCTTGTTGCCAGCGGGGGGGAGTCACGAGCAGTACTTC. This codes for CASSLLPAGGSHEQYF.

This CDR3 reads CASSEFLSNQPQHF. CDR3 nucleotide sequence: TGTGCCAGCAGTGAATTTCTGAGCAATCAGCCCCAGCATTTT. The V gene is TRBV25-1, the J gene TRBJ1-5; D is ambiguous. Germline lookup yields CDR1 MGHDK and CDR2 SYGVNS. The CDR3 totals 14 residues. V lost 1 base and J 1 base, leaving 5 bases between the germline ends.